These 9 T cell receptor beta chains share one sample of origin, sequenced in a study of T cells in localized non-small cell lung cancer (dated by TCRdb to the early 2020s). Receptors were amplified or captured by the immunoSEQ multiplex PCR assay. The table comes from immuneACCESS by way of TCRdb, which keeps in-frame sequences with V and J called. Part of the clones is missing from these tables; in studies checked, under half for an unresolved V gene and the rest for unknown reasons. Here the sample has 25,000 to 30,000 clones; around nine tenths occur a single time. Of the sample, over 10% falls within the top ten clones. This specimen consisted of peripheral blood, obtained before any cancer treatment. The receptors were gathered from a female donor over 55 with stage III squamous cell lung carcinoma.

The genes are TRBV5-1 and TRBJ1-4; D remains unclear. The length of the CDR3 is 13 residues. Trimming took off 3 bases at V and 6 bases at J, with 9 bases between the two ends. The germline V gene encodes CDR1 SGHRS and CDR2 YFSETQ. The CDR3 region is CASSSQTDEKLFF. CDR3 DNA: TGCGCCAGCAGCTCCCAAACGGATGAAAAACTGTTTTTT. Looking up the rest from reference TRBV5-1 and TRBJ1-4 gives the full variable domain: KAGVTQTPRYLIKTRGQQVTLSCSPISGHRSVSWYQQTPGQGLQFLFEYFSETQRNKGNFPGRFSGRQFSNSRSEMNVSTLELGDSALYLCASSSQTDEKLFFGSGTQLSVL.

This chain connects TRBV7-8 to TRBJ1-5, with D possibly being TRBD1 (5 bases). With 1 base removed from V and 3 bases from J, the gap between germline ends came to 19 bases. This CDR3 spans 18 amino acids. Per germline, CDR1 SGHVS and CDR2 FQNEAQ. In nucleotides, the CDR3 is TGTGCCAGCAGCTTAGGGGTTGGGCAGGGAGGCTCCAATCAGCCCCAGCATTTT. As protein: CASSLGVGQGGSNQPQHF.

V usage is TRBV2 and J usage is TRBJ1-4; 8 bases agree with TRBD1. This CDR3 comprises 15 residues. With V trimmed by 5 bases and J by 5 bases, 7 bases remained unmatched. Looked up from germline, CDR1 is SNHLY and CDR2 is FYNNEI. The CDR3 DNA reads TGTGCCAGCAGTACACAGGGGGGAGAAAATGAAAAACTGTTTTTT. Amino acids: CASSTQGGENEKLFF.

The genes are TRBV19 and TRBJ2-7, with D possibly being TRBD2 (6 bases). The CDR3 is 14 amino acids. Per germline, CDR1 LNHDA and CDR2 SQIVND (reference sequence). The V end lost 5 bases, the J end lost 2 bases, and 13 bases lay between the germline ends. Here the CDR3 DNA reads TGTGCCAGTAGTTGGGCGGCGGGACCCTACGAGCAGTACTTC. Amino acids: CASSWAAGPYEQYF.

This clone has a handful of counts. CDR3 region: CASSKNGRQETQYF. The DNA of the CDR3 is TGTGCCAGCAGCAAAAATGGCAGACAAGAGACCCAGTACTTC. This chain joins TRBV7-7 and TRBJ2-5; D gene uncertain. The CDR3 has 14 residues. Germline values: CDR1 SSHAT, CDR2 FNYEAQ (reference sequence). Deletions cut 5 bases from V and 2 bases from J, with 12 bases between.

The chain recombines TRBV6-4 with TRBJ2-6; 9 nucleotides align to TRBD2. V gave up 8 bases and J gave up 2 bases; unmatched junction bases: 13. The CDR3 runs to 18 residues. Germline CDR1 MRHNA, CDR2 SNTAGT. CDR3 DNA: TGTGCCAGCCGATCCTCGGGCGGGGGGGCCCCTGGGGCCAACGTCCTGACTTTC. Its protein product is CASRSSGGGAPGANVLTF.

This chain links TRBV7-3 with TRBJ2-1; possibly TRBD1 for D (6 bases). V was pared by 3 bases and J by 4 bases, with 13 bases between. This CDR3 has 15 residues. From germline, CDR1 is SGHTA and CDR2 FQGTGA. CDR3 amino acids: CASSLGQGKYNEQFF. The CDR3 nucleotides are TGTGCCAGCAGCTTGGGGCAGGGGAAATACAATGAGCAGTTCTTC.

This chain uses TRBV10-3 with TRBJ2-3, with 9 bases matching TRBD1. The V segment lost 8 bases and the J segment 4 bases; nucleotides outside the gene matches: 13. Germline values: CDR1 ENHRY, CDR2 SYGVKD. This CDR3 region has 16 residues. The CDR3: CAIGGTGQGFSDTQYF. The CDR3 DNA reads TGTGCCATCGGAGGTACAGGACAGGGGTTTTCAGATACGCAGTATTTT.

This clone was picked up one time. The chain carries TRBV12-2 and TRBJ1-5. TRBV12-2 is annotated as a pseudogene. The CDR3 spans 12 residues. The CDR3 nucleotides are TGTGCAAGTCGCCCGTTCGGTCAGCCCCAGCATTTT. The encoded protein is CASRPFGQPQHF.